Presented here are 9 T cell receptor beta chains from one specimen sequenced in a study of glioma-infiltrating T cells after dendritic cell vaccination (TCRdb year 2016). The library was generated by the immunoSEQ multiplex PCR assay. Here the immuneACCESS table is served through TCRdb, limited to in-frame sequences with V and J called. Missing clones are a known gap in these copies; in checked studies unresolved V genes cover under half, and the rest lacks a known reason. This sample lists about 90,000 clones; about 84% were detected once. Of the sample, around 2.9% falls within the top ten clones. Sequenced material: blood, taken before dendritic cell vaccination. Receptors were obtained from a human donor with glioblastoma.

CDR3 coding DNA: TGTGCCAGTAGTCCCGGACTAGCGGGAGAGCAGTTCTTC. The encoded protein is CASSPGLAGEQFF. This chain links TRBV19 with TRBJ2-1; TRBD2 aligns across 12 bases. The CDR3 is made up of 13 amino acids. CDR1 and CDR2 (germline): LNHDA, SQIVND (reference sequence). Trimming took 5 bases from V and 10 from J; bases not matched to a gene: 3.

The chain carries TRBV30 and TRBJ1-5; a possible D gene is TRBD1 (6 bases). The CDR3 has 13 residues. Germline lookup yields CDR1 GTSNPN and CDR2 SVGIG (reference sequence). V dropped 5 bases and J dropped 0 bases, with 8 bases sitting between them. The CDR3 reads CAWAGVSNQPQHF. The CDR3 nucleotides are TGTGCCTGGGCAGGGGTTAGCAATCAGCCCCAGCATTTT. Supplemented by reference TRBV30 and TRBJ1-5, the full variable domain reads SQTIHQWPATLVQPVGSPLSLECTVEGTSNPNLYWYRQAAGRGLQLLFYSVGIGQISSEVPQNLSASRPQDRQFILSSKKLLLSDSGFYLCAWAGVSNQPQHFGDGTRLSIL.

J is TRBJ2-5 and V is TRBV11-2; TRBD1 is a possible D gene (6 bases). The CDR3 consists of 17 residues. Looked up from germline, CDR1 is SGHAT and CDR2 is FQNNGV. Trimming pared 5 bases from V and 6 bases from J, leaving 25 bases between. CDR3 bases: TGTGCCAGCAGCCCGGTCCGGACAGCCACGTTCCGACAGACCCAGTACTTC. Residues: CASSPVRTATFRQTQYF.

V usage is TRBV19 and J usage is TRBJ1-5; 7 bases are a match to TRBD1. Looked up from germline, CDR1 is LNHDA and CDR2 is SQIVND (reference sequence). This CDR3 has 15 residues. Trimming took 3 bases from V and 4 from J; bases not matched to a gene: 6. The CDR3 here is CASSMSSDRNQPQHF. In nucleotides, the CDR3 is TGTGCCAGTAGTATGAGTTCGGACAGGAATCAGCCCCAGCATTTT.

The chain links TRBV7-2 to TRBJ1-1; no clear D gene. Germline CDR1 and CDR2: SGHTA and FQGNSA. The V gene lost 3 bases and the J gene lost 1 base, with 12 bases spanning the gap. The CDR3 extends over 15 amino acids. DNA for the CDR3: TGTGCCAGCAGCTTTTCCTCGACGGGGAACACTGAAGCTTTCTTT. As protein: CASSFSSTGNTEAFF.

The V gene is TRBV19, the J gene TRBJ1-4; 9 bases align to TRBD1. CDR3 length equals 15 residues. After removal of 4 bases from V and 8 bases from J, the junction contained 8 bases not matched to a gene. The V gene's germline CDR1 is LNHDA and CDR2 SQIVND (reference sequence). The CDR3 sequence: CASSKLDRGEEKLFF. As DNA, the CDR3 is TGTGCCAGTAGTAAACTGGACAGGGGAGAAGAAAAACTGTTTTTT.

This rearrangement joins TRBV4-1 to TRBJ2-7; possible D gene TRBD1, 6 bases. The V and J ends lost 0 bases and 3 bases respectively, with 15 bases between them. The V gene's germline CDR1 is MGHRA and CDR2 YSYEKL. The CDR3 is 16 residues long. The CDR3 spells CASSQDVGHLNYEQYF. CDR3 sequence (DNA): TGCGCCAGCAGCCAAGACGTGGGACACCTCAACTACGAGCAGTACTTC.

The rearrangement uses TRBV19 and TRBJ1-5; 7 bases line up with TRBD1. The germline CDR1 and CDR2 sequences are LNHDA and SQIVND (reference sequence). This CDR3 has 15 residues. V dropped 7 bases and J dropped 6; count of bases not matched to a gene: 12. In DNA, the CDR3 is TGTGCCAGTAAAGTGGAGACAGGGAGTCTTCAGCCCCAGCATTTT. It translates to CASKVETGSLQPQHF.

The CDR3 nucleotides are TGTGCCAGCAGAGACCCTAGGAGCAATGAGCAGTTCTTC. This codes for CASRDPRSNEQFF. The rearrangement links TRBV9 to TRBJ2-1, with D unresolved. Looked up from germline, CDR1 is SGDLS and CDR2 is YYNGEE. Trimming cost V 5 bases and J 6 bases, with 12 bases left between them. The CDR3 consists of 13 residues.